This is a list of T cell receptor beta chains from one sample in a study of T-cell reconstitution after alpha-beta-depleted transplantation in children. TCRdb recomputed calls from the PCR reads with MiXCR, one row per CDR3 protein. The data contain 75,000 to 80,000 distinct CDR3 sequences, 15% to 20% of them singletons. The sequences come from PBMCs, mostly from graft donor cells, collected 360 days after TCRalphabeta/CD19-depleted stem cell transplant. The receptor source for this set is a male patient aged 2 to 9 who had a stem cell transplant for acute lymphoblastic leukemia, so the T cells may come from the graft donor. Both conserved end residues are part of each CDR3.

>TRBV5-1|TRBJ2-5
CASRAGTRVGETQYF
>TRBV7-8|TRBJ2-2
CASRQGADTGELFF
>TRBV7-2|TRBJ1-1
CASSLDPLPTEAFF
>TRBV12-3/TRBV12-4|TRBJ2-7
CASSRQFISYEQYF
>TRBV11-1|TRBJ2-1
CASSSRLAGVNEQFF
>TRBV11-1|TRBJ2-5
CASSLGRVETQYF
>TRBV12-3/TRBV12-4|TRBJ2-2
CASSLQSNRPSTGELFF
>TRBV5-1|TRBJ1-1
CASSPGGQLMNTEAFF
>TRBV29-1|TRBJ2-7
CSVEKTGYEQYF
>TRBV6-6|TRBJ1-3
CASSLARNTIYF
>TRBV7-6|TRBJ2-3
CASSSGTTAVPDTQYF
>TRBV20-1|TRBJ2-1
CSAKKAGGSSYNEQFF